This T cell receptor beta chain was sequenced for a study of cytomegalovirus exposure and HLA in healthy donors. Study in general: Genetic ancestry analysis placed more than 80% of the roughly 400 donors that were genotyped in the Caucasian-associated cluster. The study, taken as a whole, reports: In most subjects, TCR beta sequences reportedly gave accurate predictions of HLA-A and HLA-B alleles. In a later analysis, TCR beta V- and J-gene trimming was associated with a missense DCLRE1C variant.

With 60 Vbeta and 13 Jbeta primers, the PCR was carried out. The protocol was immunoSEQ multiplex PCR, while the TCRdb copy is restricted to in-frame clones and leaves out a portion. Its clone listing holds approximately 93,000 clones. As regards this clone: Its antigen is not identified.

The V gene's germline CDR1 is MNHEY and CDR2 SMNVEV (reference sequence). V lost 6 bases to trimming and J lost 0 bases, with 15 bases between them. CDR3 length equals 16 residues. Material: PBMCs. J is TRBJ1-5 and V is TRBV27, with D perhaps matching TRBD1 (6 bases). The TCR originated in a woman aged 30 to 39 in good health and CMV-seronegative. The CDR3 sequence: CASRPQTGNSNQPQHF. The CDR3 bases are TGTGCCAGCAGACCCCAGACAGGAAATAGCAATCAGCCCCAGCATTTT.